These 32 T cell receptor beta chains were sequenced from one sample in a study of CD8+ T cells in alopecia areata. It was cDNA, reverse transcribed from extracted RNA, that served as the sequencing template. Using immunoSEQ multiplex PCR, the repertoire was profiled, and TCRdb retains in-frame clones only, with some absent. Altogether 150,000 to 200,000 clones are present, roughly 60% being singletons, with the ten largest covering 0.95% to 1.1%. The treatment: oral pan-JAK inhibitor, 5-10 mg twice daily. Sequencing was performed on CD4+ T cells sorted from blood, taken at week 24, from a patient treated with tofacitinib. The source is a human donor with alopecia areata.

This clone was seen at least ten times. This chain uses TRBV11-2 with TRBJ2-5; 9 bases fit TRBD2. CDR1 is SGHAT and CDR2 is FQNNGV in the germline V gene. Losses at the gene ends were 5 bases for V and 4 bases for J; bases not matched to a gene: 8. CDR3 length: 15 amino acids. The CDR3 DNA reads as TGTGCCAGCAGCCCCGGGACTAGCTACATAGAGACCCAGTACTTC. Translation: CASSPGTSYIETQYF.

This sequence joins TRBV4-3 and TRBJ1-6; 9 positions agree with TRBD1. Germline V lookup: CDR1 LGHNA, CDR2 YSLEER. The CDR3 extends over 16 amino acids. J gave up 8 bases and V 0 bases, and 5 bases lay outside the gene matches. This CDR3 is CASSQDDRDRDSPLHF. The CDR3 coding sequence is TGCGCCAGCAGCCAAGATGATCGGGACAGGGATTCACCCCTCCACTTT.

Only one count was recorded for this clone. This CDR3 is CATSRDGGNYGYTF. DNA of the CDR3: TGTGCCACCAGCAGAGATGGGGGCAACTATGGCTACACCTTC. The rearrangement uses TRBV15 and TRBJ1-2, with a possible D match to TRBD1 (6 bases). Deletions cut 0 bases from V and 2 bases from J, with 7 bases between. The length of the CDR3 is 14 residues. CDR1 and CDR2 (germline): LNHNV, YYDKDF (reference sequence).

The CDR3 DNA follows: TGCAGCGTTAAAGGGATAGAGCAGTTCTTC. Its translation is CSVKGIEQFF. The chain couples TRBV29-1 to TRBJ2-1; D not resolved. V was clipped by 5 bases and J by 10 bases, with 9 bases between them. CDR1 SQVTM and CDR2 ANQGSEA come from the germline V gene. The CDR3 is 10 residues long.

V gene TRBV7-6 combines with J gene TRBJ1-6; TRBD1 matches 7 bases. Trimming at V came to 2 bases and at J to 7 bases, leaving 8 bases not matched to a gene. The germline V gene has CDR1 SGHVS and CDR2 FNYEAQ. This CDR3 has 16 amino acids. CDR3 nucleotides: TGTGCCAGCAGCTTACTAGGTGGACAGGAAAATTCACCCCTCCACTTT. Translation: CASSLLGGQENSPLHF. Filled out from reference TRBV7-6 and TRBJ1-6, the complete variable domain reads GAGVSQSPRYKVTKRGQDVALRCDPISGHVSLYWYRQALGQGPEFLTYFNYEAQQDKSGLPNDRFSAERPEGSISTLTIQRTEQRDSAMYRCASSLLGGQENSPLHFGNGTRLTVT.

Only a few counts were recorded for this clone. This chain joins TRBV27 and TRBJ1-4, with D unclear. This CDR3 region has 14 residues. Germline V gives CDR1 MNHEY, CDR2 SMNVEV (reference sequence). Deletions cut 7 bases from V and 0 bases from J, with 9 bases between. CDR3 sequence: CASKWDATNEKLFF. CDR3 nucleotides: TGTGCCAGCAAATGGGATGCAACTAATGAAAAACTGTTTTTT. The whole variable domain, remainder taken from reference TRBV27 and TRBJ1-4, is EAQVTQNPRYLITVTGKKLTVTCSQNMNHEYMSWYRQDPGLGLRQIYYSMNVEVTDKGDVPEGYKVSRKEKRNFPLILESPSPNQTSLYFCASKWDATNEKLFFGSGTQLSVL.

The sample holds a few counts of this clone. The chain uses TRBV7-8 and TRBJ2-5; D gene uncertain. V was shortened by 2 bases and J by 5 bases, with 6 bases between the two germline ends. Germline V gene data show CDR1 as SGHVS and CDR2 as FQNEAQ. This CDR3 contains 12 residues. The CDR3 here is CASSLLDETQYF. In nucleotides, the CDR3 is TGTGCCAGCAGCTTACTTGATGAGACCCAGTACTTC.

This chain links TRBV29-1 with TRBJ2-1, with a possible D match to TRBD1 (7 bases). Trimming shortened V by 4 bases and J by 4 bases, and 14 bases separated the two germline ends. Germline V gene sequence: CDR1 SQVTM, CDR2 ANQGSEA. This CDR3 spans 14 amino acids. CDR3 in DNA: TGCAGCGTTGTTCAGGGGGACTTATACAATGAGCAGTTCTTC. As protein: CSVVQGDLYNEQFF.

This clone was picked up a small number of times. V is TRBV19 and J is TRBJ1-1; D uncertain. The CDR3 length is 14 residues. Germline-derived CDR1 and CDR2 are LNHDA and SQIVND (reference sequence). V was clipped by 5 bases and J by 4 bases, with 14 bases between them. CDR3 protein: CASSLWTSSTEAFF. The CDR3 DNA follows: TGTGCCAGTAGTCTCTGGACCTCGAGCACTGAAGCTTTCTTT.

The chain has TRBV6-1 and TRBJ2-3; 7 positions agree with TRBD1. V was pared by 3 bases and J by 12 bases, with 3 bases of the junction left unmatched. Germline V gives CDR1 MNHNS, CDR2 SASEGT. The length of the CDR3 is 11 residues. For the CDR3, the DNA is TGTGCCAGCAGTGATCGACAGGGACAGTATTTT. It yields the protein CASSDRQGQYF.

The CDR3 reads CASSYASGGSYEQYF. The CDR3 DNA reads TGTGCCAGCAGCTACGCTTCAGGGGGATCCTACGAGCAGTACTTC. V is TRBV7-2 and J is TRBJ2-7; 7 nucleotides match TRBD1. The J segment lost 1 base and the V segment lost 4 bases, leaving 7 bases of the junction unmatched. This CDR3 spans 15 amino acids. Germline V gives CDR1 SGHTA, CDR2 FQGNSA.

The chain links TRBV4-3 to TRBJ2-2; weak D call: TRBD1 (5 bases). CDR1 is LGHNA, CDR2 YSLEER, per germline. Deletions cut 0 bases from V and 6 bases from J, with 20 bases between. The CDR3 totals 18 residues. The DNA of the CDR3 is TGCGCCAGCAGCCAAGATCCCCCCCGCAGGGATGTAGCCGGGGAGCTGTTTTTT. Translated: CASSQDPPRRDVAGELFF.

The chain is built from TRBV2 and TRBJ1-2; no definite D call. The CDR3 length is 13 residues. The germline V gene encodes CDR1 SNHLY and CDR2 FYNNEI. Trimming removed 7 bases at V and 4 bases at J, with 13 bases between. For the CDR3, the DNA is TGTGCCAGCAAGGATCGGTATGGCTATGGCTACACCTTC. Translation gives CASKDRYGYGYTF.

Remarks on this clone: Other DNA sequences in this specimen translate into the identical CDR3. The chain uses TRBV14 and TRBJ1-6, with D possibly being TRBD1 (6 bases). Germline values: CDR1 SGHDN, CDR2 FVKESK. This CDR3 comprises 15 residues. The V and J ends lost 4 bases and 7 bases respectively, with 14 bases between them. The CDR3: CASSLGGAPNSPLHF. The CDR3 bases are TGTGCCAGCAGCCTAGGGGGGGCTCCAAATTCACCCCTCCACTTT.

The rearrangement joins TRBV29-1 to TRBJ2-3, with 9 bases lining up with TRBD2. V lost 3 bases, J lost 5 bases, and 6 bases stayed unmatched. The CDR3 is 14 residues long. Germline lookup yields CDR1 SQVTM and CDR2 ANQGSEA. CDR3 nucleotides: TGCAGCGTTGAGCGGGGGGGCCAAGGAGATACGCAGTATTTT. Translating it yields CSVERGGQGDTQYF.

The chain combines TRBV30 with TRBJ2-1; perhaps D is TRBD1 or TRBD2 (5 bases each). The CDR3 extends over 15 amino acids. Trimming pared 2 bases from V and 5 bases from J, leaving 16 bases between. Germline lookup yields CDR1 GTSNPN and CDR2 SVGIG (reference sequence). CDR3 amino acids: CAWSIGTSANNEQFF. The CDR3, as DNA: TGTGCCTGGAGTATAGGGACCTCGGCCAACAATGAGCAGTTCTTC.

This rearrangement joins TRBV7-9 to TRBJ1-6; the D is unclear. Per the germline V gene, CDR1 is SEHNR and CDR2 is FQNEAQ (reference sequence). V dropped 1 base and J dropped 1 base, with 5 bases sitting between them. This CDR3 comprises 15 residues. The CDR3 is CASSLGESYNSPLHF. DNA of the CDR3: TGTGCCAGCAGCTTAGGTGAATCCTATAATTCACCCCTCCACTTT.

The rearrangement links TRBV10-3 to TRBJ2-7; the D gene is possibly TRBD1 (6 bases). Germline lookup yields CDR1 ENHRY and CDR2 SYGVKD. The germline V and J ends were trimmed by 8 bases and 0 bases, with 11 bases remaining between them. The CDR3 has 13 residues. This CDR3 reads CAIAGANSYEQYF. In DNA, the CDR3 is TGTGCCATCGCAGGGGCTAACTCCTACGAGCAGTACTTC.

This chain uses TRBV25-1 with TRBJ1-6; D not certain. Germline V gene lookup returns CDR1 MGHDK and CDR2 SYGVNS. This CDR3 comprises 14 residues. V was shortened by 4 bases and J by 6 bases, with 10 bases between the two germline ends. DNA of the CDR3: TGTGCCAGCAGTGTCTCAGGCCTTAATTCACCCCTCCACTTT. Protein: CASSVSGLNSPLHF.

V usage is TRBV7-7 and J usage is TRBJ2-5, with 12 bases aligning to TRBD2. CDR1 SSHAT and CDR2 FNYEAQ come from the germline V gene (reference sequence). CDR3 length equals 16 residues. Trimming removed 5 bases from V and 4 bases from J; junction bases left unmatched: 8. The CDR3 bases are TGTGCCAGCAGCATAAGGACTAGCGGGGTTAGAGAGACCCAGTACTTC. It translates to CASSIRTSGVRETQYF.

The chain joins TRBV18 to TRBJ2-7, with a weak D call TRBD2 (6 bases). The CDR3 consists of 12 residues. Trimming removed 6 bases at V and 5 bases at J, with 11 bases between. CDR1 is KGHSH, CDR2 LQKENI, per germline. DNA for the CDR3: TGTGCCAGCTCGGACCGGAGGGACGAGCAGTACTTC. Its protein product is CASSDRRDEQYF.

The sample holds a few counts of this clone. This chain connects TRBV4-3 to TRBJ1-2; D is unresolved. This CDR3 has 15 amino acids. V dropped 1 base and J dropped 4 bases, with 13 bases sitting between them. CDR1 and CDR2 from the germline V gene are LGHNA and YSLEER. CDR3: CASSQVRNSLYGYTF. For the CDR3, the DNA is TGCGCCAGCAGCCAAGTGAGGAATTCGCTCTATGGCTACACCTTC.

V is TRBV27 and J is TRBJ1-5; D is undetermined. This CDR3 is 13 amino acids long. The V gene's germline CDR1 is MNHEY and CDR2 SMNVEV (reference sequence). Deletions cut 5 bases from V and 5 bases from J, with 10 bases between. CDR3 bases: TGTGCCAGCAGTCCTCAGGTTGATCAGCCCCAGCATTTT. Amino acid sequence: CASSPQVDQPQHF.

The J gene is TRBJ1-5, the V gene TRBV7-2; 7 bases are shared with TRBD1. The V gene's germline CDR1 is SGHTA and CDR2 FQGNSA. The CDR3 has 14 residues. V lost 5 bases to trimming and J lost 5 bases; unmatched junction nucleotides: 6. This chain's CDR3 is CASSPIRGDQPQHF. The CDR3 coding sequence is TGTGCCAGCAGCCCTATCAGGGGGGATCAGCCCCAGCATTTT.

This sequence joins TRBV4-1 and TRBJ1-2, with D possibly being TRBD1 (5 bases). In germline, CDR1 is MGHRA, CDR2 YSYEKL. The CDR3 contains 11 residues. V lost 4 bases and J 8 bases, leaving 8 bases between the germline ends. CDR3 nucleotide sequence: TGCGCCAGCAGCCTCGGGGGGGGCTACACCTTC. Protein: CASSLGGGYTF.

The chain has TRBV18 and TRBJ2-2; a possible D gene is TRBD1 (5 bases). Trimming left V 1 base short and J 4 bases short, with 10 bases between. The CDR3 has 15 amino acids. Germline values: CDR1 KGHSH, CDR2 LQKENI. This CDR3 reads CASSPQQASTGELFF. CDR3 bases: TGTGCCAGCTCACCACAACAGGCAAGCACCGGGGAGCTGTTTTTT.

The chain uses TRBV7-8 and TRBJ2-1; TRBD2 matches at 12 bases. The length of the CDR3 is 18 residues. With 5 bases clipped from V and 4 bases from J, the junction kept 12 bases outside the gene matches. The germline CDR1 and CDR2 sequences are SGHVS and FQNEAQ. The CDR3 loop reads CASSPRARTSGEYNEQFF. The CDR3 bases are TGTGCCAGCAGCCCTCGAGCCCGGACTAGCGGGGAGTACAATGAGCAGTTCTTC.

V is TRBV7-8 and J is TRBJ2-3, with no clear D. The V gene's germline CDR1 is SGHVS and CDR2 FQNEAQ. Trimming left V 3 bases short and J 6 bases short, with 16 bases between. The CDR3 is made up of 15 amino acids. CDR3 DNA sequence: TGTGCCAGCAGCTTTATTGTCAGAGGAAGGGATACGCAGTATTTT. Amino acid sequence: CASSFIVRGRDTQYF. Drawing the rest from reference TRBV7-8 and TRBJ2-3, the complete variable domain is GAGVSQSPRYKVAKRGQDVALRCDPISGHVSLFWYQQALGQGPEFLTYFQNEAQLDKSGLPSDRFFAERPEGSVSTLKIQRTQQEDSAVYLCASSFIVRGRDTQYFGPGTRLTVL.

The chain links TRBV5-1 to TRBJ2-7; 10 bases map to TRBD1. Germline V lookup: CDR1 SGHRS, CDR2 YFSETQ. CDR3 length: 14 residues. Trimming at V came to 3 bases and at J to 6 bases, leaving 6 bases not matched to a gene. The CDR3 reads CASSSSTGGLEQYF. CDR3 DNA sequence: TGCGCCAGCAGCTCCTCGACAGGGGGCCTCGAGCAGTACTTC.

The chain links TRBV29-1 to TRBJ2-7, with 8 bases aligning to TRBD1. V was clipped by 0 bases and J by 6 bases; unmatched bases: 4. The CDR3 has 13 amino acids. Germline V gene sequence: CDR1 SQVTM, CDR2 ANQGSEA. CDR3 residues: CSVEEAGGGEQYF. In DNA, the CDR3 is TGCAGCGTTGAAGAGGCAGGGGGCGGCGAGCAGTACTTC.

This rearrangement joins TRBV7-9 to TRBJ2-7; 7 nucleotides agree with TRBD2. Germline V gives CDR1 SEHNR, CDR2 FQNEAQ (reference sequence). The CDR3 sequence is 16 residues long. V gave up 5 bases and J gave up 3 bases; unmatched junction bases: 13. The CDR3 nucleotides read TGTGCCAGCAGCCCCAAAGGGGTAGCGGGCCTCTACGAGCAGTACTTC. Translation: CASSPKGVAGLYEQYF.

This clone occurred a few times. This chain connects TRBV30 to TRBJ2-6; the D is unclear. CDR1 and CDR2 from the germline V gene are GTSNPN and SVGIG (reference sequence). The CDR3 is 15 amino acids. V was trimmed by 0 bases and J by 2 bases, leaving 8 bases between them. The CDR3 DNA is TGTGCCTGGAGTGTACCTTGGGCTGGGGCCAACGTCCTGACTTTC. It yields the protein CAWSVPWAGANVLTF.